The 21 T cell receptor beta chains given below trace back to one sample, sequenced in a study of blood T cell repertoires in COVID-19 (TCRdb year 2020). The library was prepared using the immunoSEQ multiplex PCR assay. TCRdb took over this immuneACCESS table, retaining in-frame rearrangements with V and J assigned. Such tables are incomplete; in checked studies, under half of the missing clones stem from an unresolved V gene, and the remainder is unexplained. The sample has a few hundred thousand clones on record, 85% to 90% of them singletons. Jointly, the top ten make up 1.3% to 1.5% of the sample. The sample taken for sequencing was peripheral blood. Every receptor here comes from an elderly man with acute or convalescent COVID-19.

The V call is TRBV7-2, the J call TRBJ2-3, with 7 bases aligning to TRBD2. Germline CDR1 SGHTA, CDR2 FQGNSA. Trimming cost V 5 bases and J 4 bases; bases outside gene matches: 12. The length of the CDR3 is 16 residues. The DNA of the CDR3 is TGTGCCAGCAGCCCCTTTAGGGGAGGGCCCCCAGATACGCAGTATTTT. It yields the protein CASSPFRGGPPDTQYF.

In its sample, this clone was seen a few times. V is TRBV7-8 and J is TRBJ1-2; 8 bases fit TRBD1. This CDR3 region has 15 residues. CDR1 and CDR2 from the germline V gene are SGHVS and FQNEAQ. The junction had 8 bases not matched to a gene; V was cut back by 4 bases and J by 4 bases. The CDR3 DNA reads TGTGCCAGCAGCTCCCGGACAGGGACGGGCTATGGCTACACCTTC. This encodes CASSSRTGTGYGYTF.

The chain carries TRBV11-1 and TRBJ2-5; the D gene is possibly TRBD1 (8 bases). Trimming shortened V by 5 bases and J by 12 bases, and 22 bases separated the two germline ends. Germline-derived CDR1 and CDR2 are SGHAT and FQDESV (reference sequence). The CDR3 runs to 14 residues. The CDR3 reads CASSPGQGPTSKYF. CDR3 bases: TGTGCCAGCAGCCCCGGACAGGGTCCGACTAGCAAGTACTTC.

The J gene is TRBJ2-5, the V gene TRBV11-2; D perhaps matches TRBD2 (5 bases). Trimming pared 7 bases from V and 5 bases from J, leaving 14 bases between. The CDR3 has 13 amino acids. Germline V gives CDR1 SGHAT, CDR2 FQNNGV. The CDR3 coding sequence is TGTGCCAGCACCCGGACTGGCCGGGAGACCCAGTACTTC. It yields the protein CASTRTGRETQYF.

The chain couples TRBV25-1 to TRBJ2-2; 7 bases are a match to TRBD2. The CDR3 runs to 13 residues. V gave up 6 bases and J gave up 4 bases; unmatched junction bases: 2. The V gene's germline CDR1 is MGHDK and CDR2 SYGVNS. CDR3 sequence reads: CASSREGTGELFF. For the CDR3, the DNA is TGTGCCAGCAGCAGGGAGGGCACCGGGGAGCTGTTTTTT. Supplemented by reference TRBV25-1 and TRBJ2-2, the full variable domain reads EADIYQTPRYLVIGTGKKITLECSQTMGHDKMYWYQQDPGMELHLIHYSYGVNSTEKGDLSSESTVSRIRTEHFPLTLESARPSHTSQYLCASSREGTGELFFGEGSRLTVL.

The chain uses TRBV3-1 (or the pseudogene TRBV3-2) and TRBJ2-5; TRBD2 matches 8 bases. CDR1 LGHDT and CDR2 YNNKEL come from the germline V gene (reference sequence). The CDR3 length is 16 residues. J gave up 3 bases and V 0 bases, and 6 bases lay outside the gene matches. The CDR3 sequence is CASSQDSGGREETQYF. Written as DNA, the CDR3 is TGTGCCAGCAGCCAAGACTCGGGAGGGAGGGAAGAGACCCAGTACTTC.

This sequence joins TRBV12-3 or TRBV12-4 and TRBJ2-5, with D possibly matching TRBD2 (5 bases). This CDR3 is 13 amino acids long. The V end lost 7 bases, the J end lost 4 bases, and 13 bases lay between the germline ends. The DNA of the CDR3 is TGTGCCAGCACCTTGAGAGGGAGAGAGACCCAGTACTTC. It translates to CASTLRGRETQYF.

The CDR3 region has the DNA TGCGCCAGCAGCCAGGACAGTCAGGGCTATGGCTACACCTTC. Its translation is CASSQDSQGYGYTF. J is TRBJ1-2 and V is TRBV5-1, with a possible D match to TRBD1 (6 bases). Germline V gene sequence: CDR1 SGHRS, CDR2 YFSETQ. Between the trimmed V and J ends, which lost 4 bases and 4 bases, there was a span of 14 bases. CDR3 length equals 14 residues.

V gene TRBV28 combines with J gene TRBJ2-1; 9 nucleotides line up with TRBD1. With V trimmed by 6 bases and J by 10 bases, 13 bases remained unmatched. The CDR3 is 15 residues long. The V gene's germline CDR1 is MDHEN and CDR2 SYDVKM. The CDR3 region is CASRGWGTGLDEQFF. For the CDR3, the DNA is TGTGCCAGCAGGGGATGGGGGACAGGGCTAGACGAGCAGTTCTTC.

This sequence joins TRBV19 and TRBJ1-5; no firm D call. This CDR3 comprises 13 residues. Germline lookup yields CDR1 LNHDA and CDR2 SQIVND (reference sequence). V lost 2 bases and J 9 bases, leaving 11 bases between the germline ends. The CDR3 DNA sequence: TGTGCCAGTAGTATAACTGTCAATAGGCCCCAGCATTTT. Its translation is CASSITVNRPQHF.

Ten or more counts support this clone. V and J are TRBV19 and TRBJ1-1, with 11 bases matching TRBD1. The CDR3 extends over 17 amino acids. CDR1 and CDR2 from the germline V gene are LNHDA and SQIVND (reference sequence). With V trimmed by 4 bases and J by 6 bases, 13 bases remained unmatched. The CDR3 DNA reads TGTGCCAGTAGTAACGCCTGGACAGGGGGCGCGAAGGCTGAAGCTTTCTTT. Its protein is CASSNAWTGGAKAEAFF.

This chain joins TRBV12-3 or TRBV12-4 and TRBJ1-4; the match to TRBD1 covers 7 bases. J was trimmed by 7 bases and V by 7 bases; bases with no gene match: 6. The CDR3 length is 13 residues. For the CDR3, the DNA is TGTGCCAGCACCCAGACAGGGTTTGAAAAACTGTTTTTT. It specifies CASTQTGFEKLFF.

The genes are TRBV7-2 and TRBJ1-3, with TRBD1 identical over 9 bases. With 0 bases clipped from V and 5 bases from J, the junction kept 8 bases outside the gene matches. The CDR3 length is 17 residues. Germline V gives CDR1 SGHTA, CDR2 FQGNSA. CDR3 nucleotides: TGTGCCAGCAGCTTAGCGCGTGGTGGACAGGGGAGAAACACCATATATTTT. Translating gives CASSLARGGQGRNTIYF.

This chain links TRBV9 with TRBJ2-2; 8 nucleotides line up with TRBD2. V lost 4 bases, J lost 1 base, and 6 bases stayed unmatched. CDR1 and CDR2 (germline): SGDLS, YYNGEE. CDR3 length: 16 residues. The CDR3 coding sequence is TGTGCCAGCAGCTCAGCGGGGGCGCGGAACACCGGGGAGCTGTTTTTT. Translated, it gives CASSSAGARNTGELFF. The full variable domain, completed using reference TRBV9 and TRBJ2-2, is DSGVTQTPKHLITATGQRVTLRCSPRSGDLSVYWYQQSLDQGLQFLIQYYNGEERAKGNILERFSAQQFPDLHSELNLSSLELGDSALYFCASSSAGARNTGELFFGEGSRLTVL.

The chain links TRBV29-1 to TRBJ1-1, with D possibly TRBD1 on 5 matching bases. V shed 3 bases and J shed 1 base, with 12 bases lying between them. Per the germline V gene, CDR1 is SQVTM and CDR2 is ANQGSEA. The CDR3 length is 14 residues. DNA of the CDR3: TGCAGCGTTGAGACGCAGGGTGGGAACACTGAAGCTTTCTTT. Its protein is CSVETQGGNTEAFF. The full variable domain, its missing parts supplied by reference TRBV29-1 and TRBJ1-1, is SAVISQKPSRDICQRGTSLTIQCQVDSQVTMMFWYRQQPGQSLTLIATANQGSEATYESGFVIDKFPISRPNLTFSTLTVSNMSPEDSSIYLCSVETQGGNTEAFFGQGTRLTVV.

This sequence joins TRBV24-1 and TRBJ1-6; D possibly corresponds to TRBD1 (5 bases). Germline CDR1 reads KGHDR; CDR2 reads SFDVKD. This CDR3 comprises 17 residues. The V end lost 4 bases, the J end lost 5 bases, and 17 bases lay between the germline ends. The CDR3 DNA reads as TGTGCCACCAGTGACGTAGGGGCCCGATATAATAATTCACCCCTCCACTTT. Amino acids: CATSDVGARYNNSPLHF.

The chain links TRBV10-3 to TRBJ1-6; no definite D call. The V gene's germline CDR1 is ENHRY and CDR2 SYGVKD. Trimming shortened V by 0 bases and J by 7 bases, and 13 bases separated the two germline ends. This CDR3 contains 16 residues. The CDR3: CAISESGGQGNSPLHF. The CDR3 bases are TGTGCCATCAGTGAGTCAGGCGGCCAAGGAAATTCACCCCTCCACTTT.

This clone was seen a handful of times. The J gene is TRBJ1-2, the V gene TRBV20-1, with D unclear. The CDR3 has 11 amino acids. Germline V gives CDR1 DFQATT, CDR2 SNEGSKA (reference sequence). The ends were cut back, 2 bases at V and 5 bases at J, with 6 bases in the middle. As DNA, the CDR3 is TGCAGTGCTAGATATAGTTATGGCTACACCTTC. Translation gives CSARYSYGYTF.

The genes are TRBV19 and TRBJ2-2; a weak D match, TRBD1 (6 bases). The V and J ends lost 4 bases and 4 bases respectively, with 10 bases between them. Germline V lookup: CDR1 LNHDA, CDR2 SQIVND (reference sequence). There are 14 residues in the CDR3. The CDR3 DNA follows: TGTGCCAGTAGTAAAGCAGGGGTCACCGGGGAGCTGTTTTTT. Amino acid sequence: CASSKAGVTGELFF. The complete variable domain, with remaining parts taken from reference TRBV19 and TRBJ2-2, reads DGGITQSPKYLFRKEGQNVTLSCEQNLNHDAMYWYRQDPGQGLRLIYYSQIVNDFQKGDIAEGYSVSREKKESFPLTVTSAQKNPTAFYLCASSKAGVTGELFFGEGSRLTVL.

This clone was observed a single time. The V and J genes are TRBV6-6 and TRBJ1-1; 7 bases match TRBD1. The CDR3 runs 13 residues. Germline V lookup: CDR1 MNHNY, CDR2 SVGAGI (reference sequence). V lost 2 bases, J lost 5 bases, and 2 bases stayed unmatched. CDR3 sequence reads: CASSYRQGTEAFF. DNA for the CDR3: TGTGCCAGCAGTTACCGACAGGGAACTGAAGCTTTCTTT.

This chain links TRBV19 with TRBJ1-5; 9 bases are shared with TRBD1. V was pared by 5 bases and J by 5 bases, with 4 bases of the junction left unmatched. Germline V gene data show CDR1 as LNHDA and CDR2 as SQIVND (reference sequence). CDR3 length equals 14 residues. CDR3 bases: TGTGCCAGTAGTGGGACAGGGTCCCATCAGCCCCAGCATTTT. Protein product: CASSGTGSHQPQHF.